This T cell receptor (beta chain) was obtained from a study of blood T cell repertoires in COVID-19. Assay: immunoSEQ multiplex PCR; the TCRdb copy retains only in-frame clones and omits some. The sample has about 210,000 clones, 70% to 90% seen once; the top ten hold over 0.95%. The V gene lost 5 bases and the J gene lost 6 bases, with 12 bases spanning the gap. This CDR3 has 12 amino acids. Germline-derived CDR1 and CDR2 are SGDLS and YYNGEE. The specimen sequenced was PBMCs or T cells enriched from blood (not recorded which). The source of this sequence is a man aged 30 to 39 who had recovered from COVID-19. V is TRBV9 and J is TRBJ2-7, with D perhaps matching TRBD2 (6 bases). The CDR3 is CASSEMGGEQYF. Here the CDR3 DNA reads TGTGCCAGCAGTGAGATGGGGGGCGAGCAGTACTTC.